This passage covers 14 T cell receptor beta chains from one sample sequenced in a study of blood T cell repertoires in COVID-19. Data came from immunoSEQ multiplex PCR; TCRdb stores just in-frame clones and leaves some out. The table records approximately 480,000 clones, roughly nine tenths of them present only once. The source material was PBMCs or T cells enriched from blood (not recorded which). The source of these receptors is a woman younger than 35 who had recovered from COVID-19.

The chain links TRBV7-2 to TRBJ2-7; perhaps TRBD2 as D (5 bases). Trimming shortened V by 4 bases and J by 2 bases, and 12 bases separated the two germline ends. This CDR3 has 14 amino acids. Germline lookup yields CDR1 SGHTA and CDR2 FQGNSA. DNA of the CDR3: TGTGCCAGCAGCTCCCTTACTAGAGCCTACGAGCAGTACTTC. Its protein is CASSSLTRAYEQYF.

The chain links TRBV28 to TRBJ1-1; possibly TRBD1 for D (5 bases). V shed 2 bases and J shed 3 bases, with 13 bases lying between them. Germline V gene sequence: CDR1 MDHEN, CDR2 SYDVKM. This CDR3 region has 15 residues. The CDR3 reads CASSLQGLVYTEAFF. The CDR3 DNA reads as TGTGCCAGCAGTTTACAGGGTTTAGTATACACTGAAGCTTTCTTT.

V usage is TRBV12-3 or TRBV12-4 and J usage is TRBJ1-5, with D uncertain. V was trimmed by 3 bases and J by 2 bases, leaving 5 bases between them. CDR3 size: 13 residues. The CDR3 loop is CASSFERNQPQHF. The CDR3 bases are TGTGCCAGCAGTTTTGAGCGCAATCAGCCCCAGCATTTT.

The gene calls are TRBV5-1 and TRBJ1-3; TRBD1 agrees at 7 bases. Germline CDR1 SGHRS, CDR2 YFSETQ. This CDR3 region has 16 residues. V lost 2 bases, J lost 3 bases, and 8 bases stayed unmatched. In DNA, the CDR3 is TGCGCCAGCAGCTTACAGGGACAGACCGTTGGAAACACCATATATTTT. Protein product: CASSLQGQTVGNTIYF.

The V gene is TRBV10-3, the J gene TRBJ2-7, with TRBD2 as a possible D gene (5 bases). Trimming removed 3 bases from V and 3 bases from J, with 12 bases in between. Germline lookup yields CDR1 ENHRY and CDR2 SYGVKD. CDR3 length: 14 amino acids. CDR3 protein: CAISDGEVDYEQYF. CDR3 in DNA: TGTGCCATCAGTGACGGGGAAGTAGACTACGAGCAGTACTTC.

The chain carries TRBV20-1 and TRBJ2-6; no clear D. Germline V gene sequence: CDR1 DFQATT, CDR2 SNEGSKA (reference sequence). The CDR3 runs 14 residues. V was cut by 4 bases and J by 2 bases, with 9 bases left in between. The CDR3: CSANEATGANVLTF. The CDR3 DNA sequence: TGCAGTGCTAATGAAGCTACTGGGGCCAACGTCCTGACTTTC.

The CDR3 coding sequence is TGCAGCGTTTACAGTCTCTCTGGAAACACCATATATTTT. Encoded protein: CSVYSLSGNTIYF. This chain links TRBV29-1 with TRBJ1-3, with unresolved D. V was pared by 5 bases and J by 0 bases, with 8 bases between. CDR1 and CDR2 from the germline V gene are SQVTM and ANQGSEA. This CDR3 is built from 13 residues.

In this sample, this clone turned up a few times. The V and J genes are TRBV28 and TRBJ1-2; 7 nucleotides line up with TRBD1. Per germline, CDR1 MDHEN and CDR2 SYDVKM. With 2 bases clipped from V and 5 bases from J, the junction kept 8 bases outside the gene matches. The CDR3 is 15 amino acids. This chain's CDR3 is CASSLGRGLEYGYTF. The CDR3 bases are TGTGCCAGCAGTTTAGGAAGGGGGCTAGAGTATGGCTACACCTTC.

V usage is TRBV3-1 (or the pseudogene TRBV3-2) and J usage is TRBJ2-1; the match to TRBD2 covers 11 bases. This CDR3 comprises 17 residues. Per germline, CDR1 LGHDT and CDR2 YNNKEL (reference sequence). V trimming: 4 bases; J trimming: 6 bases; junction bases outside the gene matches: 11. The CDR3, as DNA: TGTGCCAGCAGCCCTGAGGTAACTAGCGGGGGACCCAATGAGCAGTTCTTC. It specifies CASSPEVTSGGPNEQFF.

This clone was seen more than once but under ten times. V is TRBV24-1 and J is TRBJ1-2, with D possibly TRBD1 on 6 matching bases. The germline V and J ends were trimmed by 7 bases and 6 bases, with 17 bases remaining between them. The length of the CDR3 is 14 residues. Germline V gene data show CDR1 as KGHDR and CDR2 as SFDVKD. The CDR3, as DNA: TGTGCCACCAGCCGCGGGGGGCTCGGGAATGGCTACACCTTC. This codes for CATSRGGLGNGYTF.

The rearrangement links TRBV5-5 to TRBJ2-3; no reliable D call. Germline CDR1 reads SGHKS; CDR2 reads YYEKEE (reference sequence). With 3 bases removed from V and 3 bases from J, the gap between germline ends came to 5 bases. This CDR3 has 12 residues. CDR3 DNA: TGTGCCAGCAGCTCCCGTACAGATACGCAGTATTTT. Translated, it gives CASSSRTDTQYF.

This clone has only one observation. The chain combines TRBV19 with TRBJ1-2, with 7 bases fitting TRBD1. Trimming at V came to 5 bases and at J to 3 bases, leaving 6 bases not matched to a gene. CDR3 length equals 14 residues. CDR1 is LNHDA and CDR2 is SQIVND in the germline V gene (reference sequence). The chain's CDR3 is CASSSGGRDYGYTF. CDR3 bases: TGTGCCAGTAGTTCAGGGGGGCGCGACTATGGCTACACCTTC.

The count of this clone is one. Other DNA sequences in the sample encode the same CDR3. In DNA, the CDR3 is TGTGCCAGCAGCTTTGGTAGAAATCAGCCCCAGCATTTT. Its protein is CASSFGRNQPQHF. The chain is built from TRBV11-2 and TRBJ1-5; D unresolved. The germline gives CDR1 SGHAT, CDR2 FQNNGV. The CDR3 contains 13 residues. Trimming pared 3 bases from V and 4 bases from J, leaving 7 bases between. Together with reference TRBV11-2 and TRBJ1-5, the CDR3 gives the full variable domain: EAGVAQSPRYKIIEKRQSVAFWCNPISGHATLYWYQQILGQGPKLLIQFQNNGVVDDSQLPKDRFSAERLKGVDSTLKIQPAKLEDSAVYLCASSFGRNQPQHFGDGTRLSIL.

The V and J genes are TRBV27 and TRBJ2-1; weak D call: TRBD2 (6 bases). V lost 0 bases and J 7 bases, leaving 19 bases between the germline ends. The V gene's germline CDR1 is MNHEY and CDR2 SMNVEV (reference sequence). There are 17 residues in the CDR3. The CDR3: CASSLSWATRELNEQFF. The CDR3, as DNA: TGTGCCAGCAGTTTATCCTGGGCGACTAGGGAGTTGAATGAGCAGTTCTTC.